Listed below are T cell receptor beta chains from one sample, sequenced in a study of siplizumab effects on memory and regulatory T cells. Libraries were prepared by immunoSEQ multiplex PCR; TCRdb keeps only in-frame clonotypes and omits some of them. This table has 65,000 to 85,000 clones, 93% appearing once. Sequencing input: CD8+ T cells sorted from blood. The receptors derive from a human donor in good health. Each CDR3 is given with its conserved first and last residue. D genes are given only for firm matches. For some rows the clone size is stated as once, few or many, or as a class when expanded; others skip it.

-,-,TRBV7-9,15,TRBJ2-3,CASSPRDSRTDTQYF,TGTGCCAGCAGTCCTCGGGACTCGCGCACAGATACGCAGTATTTT
-,once,TRBV6-5,13,TRBJ2-7,CAIGGDKDYEQYF,TGTGCCATTGGGGGGGACAAGGACTACGAGCAGTACTTC
TRBD1,-,TRBV19,15,TRBJ1-2,CAIGPRTGSNYGYTF,TGTGCTATCGGTCCACGGACAGGGTCCAACTATGGCTACACCTTC
TRBD1,-,TRBV7-6,14,TRBJ2-1,CASSPGGLYNEQFF,TGTGCCAGCAGCCCAGGGGGCCTATACAATGAGCAGTTCTTC
TRBD2,-,TRBV27,15,TRBJ2-7,CASSWASGENYEQYF,TGTGCCAGCAGTTGGGCTAGCGGGGAAAACTACGAGCAGTACTTC
-,once,TRBV4-1,11,TRBJ1-2,CASSPGTTSTF,TGCGCCAGCAGCCCCGGGACGACGAGCACCTTC
-,-,TRBV9,13,TRBJ2-5,CASSVGGQWPQYF,TGTGCCAGCAGCGTAGGGGGCCAATGGCCCCAGTACTTC
TRBD2,-,TRBV11-2,16,TRBJ2-1,CASSAIMGLPSNEQFF,TGTGCCAGCAGCGCCATTATGGGACTACCAAGCAATGAGCAGTTCTTC
TRBD2,-,TRBV2,13,TRBJ2-7,CASSPKRGFEQYF,TGTGCCAGCAGCCCAAAGCGGGGGTTCGAGCAGTACTTC
-,-,TRBV6-5,14,TRBJ2-3,CASSYSQRTDTQYF,TGTGCCAGCAGTTACTCTCAGAGGACAGATACGCAGTATTTT
-,-,TRBV9,16,TRBJ1-1,CASSVGWDGMNTEAFF,TGTGCCAGCAGCGTAGGCTGGGACGGAATGAACACTGAAGCTTTCTTT
-,-,TRBV14,14,TRBJ1-3,CASSQGTAGNTIYF,TGTGCCAGCAGCCAAGGGACAGCGGGAAACACCATATATTTT
-,-,TRBV5-6,13,TRBJ2-7,CASRPGYTYEQYF,TGTGCCAGCAGACCGGGGTATACCTACGAGCAGTACTTC
-,-,TRBV6-1,16,TRBJ1-2,CASSEFRVSSSYGYTF,TGTGCCAGCAGTGAATTTAGGGTCTCGAGCTCCTATGGCTACACCTTC
-,-,TRBV27,14,TRBJ1-6,CASRLTGPGSPLHF,TGTGCCAGCAGATTGACAGGCCCCGGTTCACCCCTCCACTTT
-,-,TRBV7-8,15,TRBJ2-3,CASSLGGEGTDTQYF,TGTGCCAGCAGCTTAGGAGGGGAGGGCACAGATACGCAGTATTTT
TRBD2,-,TRBV7-8,17,TRBJ2-2,CASSLTSGGINTGELFF,TGTGCCAGCAGCTTAACTAGCGGGGGAATTAACACCGGGGAGCTGTTTTTT
-,-,TRBV27,16,TRBJ2-7,CASSLTGGLTFYEQYF,TGTGCCAGCAGTTTAACCGGGGGACTTACATTCTACGAGCAGTACTTC
-,-,TRBV7-2,14,TRBJ1-1,CASSFTGLNTEAFF,TGTGCCAGCAGCTTTACGGGTTTGAACACTGAAGCTTTCTTT
TRBD2,-,TRBV18,21,TRBJ2-2,CASSPPAGVLAVRGDTGELFF,TGTGCCAGCTCACCACCAGCGGGGGTGCTAGCGGTCCGTGGAGACACCGGGGAGCTGTTTTTT
-,-,TRBV5-6,17,TRBJ1-3,CASSFKVNSNSGNTIYF,TGTGCCAGCAGCTTTAAAGTAAACAGTAACTCTGGAAACACCATATATTTT
-,-,TRBV6-5,12,TRBJ1-4,CASSYFGGELFF,TGTGCCAGCAGTTACTTCGGGGGGGAACTGTTTTTT
-,-,TRBV27,13,TRBJ2-7,CASQRGGAYEQYF,TGTGCCAGCCAAAGGGGGGGGGCCTACGAGCAGTACTTC
-,-,TRBV7-8,15,TRBJ2-3,CASSLLGGPTDTQYF,TGTGCCAGCAGCTTACTCGGGGGCCCCACAGATACGCAGTATTTT
TRBD1,once,TRBV19,13,TRBJ2-7,CASHPGQGNEQYF,TGTGCCAGCCACCCGGGACAGGGTAACGAGCAGTACTTC
-,-,TRBV6-1,11,TRBJ2-4,CASSLGHIQYF,TGTGCCAGCTCTTTGGGACACATTCAGTACTTC
-,once,TRBV4-3,16,TRBJ2-7,CASSQDPRTAEYEQYF,TGCGCCAGCAGCCAAGATCCCCGGACAGCCGAATACGAGCAGTACTTC
TRBD2,-,TRBV5-1,15,TRBJ2-7,CASSWRGRGSYEQYF,TGCGCCAGCAGCTGGAGAGGGCGGGGGTCCTACGAGCAGTACTTC
-,-,TRBV12-5,13,TRBJ2-1,CASGQTGHGEQFF,TGTGCTAGTGGTCAAACAGGGCATGGTGAGCAGTTCTTC
-,-,TRBV20-1,11,TRBJ2-7,CSATLGHEQYF,TGCAGTGCTACCCTGGGGCACGAGCAGTACTTC
TRBD1,-,TRBV6-6,13,TRBJ1-2,CASTGQGAYGYTF,TGTGCCAGCACGGGACAGGGGGCATATGGCTACACCTTC